A selection of T cell receptor beta chains follows, all from one sample in a study of blood T cell repertoires in COVID-19. Method: immunoSEQ multiplex PCR; TCRdb's copy keeps in-frame clones and lacks some. Among 250,000 to 350,000 clones listed, around 90% were seen once. The material sequenced was peripheral blood. These receptors were collected from a man in his late teens or twenties with active or convalescent COVID-19. Both conserved end residues are part of each CDR3. A D gene is named only where the DNA matches it firmly. Size tells how often a clone was seen (once, few, many) or the class of an expanded clone, and some rows leave it out.

>-|TRBJ2-2|TRBV5-1|-
CASSLWTANTGELFF
TGCGCCAGCAGCTTATGGACAGCGAACACCGGGGAGCTGTTTTTT
>-|TRBJ1-5|TRBV6-2/TRBV6-3|-
CASSYRQAGYSNQPQHF
TGTGCCAGCAGTTACCGCCAGGCGGGATATAGCAATCAGCCCCAGCATTTT
>TRBD1|TRBJ1-4|TRBV19|-
CASSRDRLDEKLFF
TGTGCCAGTAGTCGGGACAGGTTGGATGAAAAACTGTTTTTT
>TRBD2|TRBJ2-5|TRBV7-6|-
CASSFSGSGGSQETQYF
TGTGCCAGCAGCTTTAGCGGGAGTGGTGGTTCACAAGAGACCCAGTACTTC
>-|TRBJ2-3|TRBV15|-
CATRDFSTDTQYF
TGTGCCACCCGGGACTTTAGCACAGATACGCAGTATTTT
>-|TRBJ2-1|TRBV27|once
CASSLLGGEQFF
TGTGCCAGCAGTTTATTAGGGGGTGAGCAGTTCTTC
>-|TRBJ1-3|TRBV12-3/TRBV12-4|-
CASVRAGRNTIYF
TGTGCCAGCGTCCGGGCAGGGAGAAACACCATATATTTT
>-|TRBJ2-3|TRBV7-9|-
CASSFSGKETDTQYF
TGTGCCAGCAGCTTCTCAGGGAAAGAGACAGATACGCAGTATTTT
>-|TRBJ2-7|TRBV3-1/TRBV3-2|-
CASSQDQAFQYF
TGTGCCAGCAGCCAAGATCAGGCCTTTCAGTACTTC
>TRBD1|TRBJ1-1|TRBV5-1|-
CASSLAGGLNTEAFF
TGCGCCAGCAGCTTAGCAGGGGGCCTGAACACTGAAGCTTTCTTT
>TRBD1|TRBJ2-7|TRBV11-3|-
CASRGDRPEEQYF
TGTGCCAGCAGAGGGGACAGGCCAGAAGAGCAGTACTTC
>-|TRBJ2-3|TRBV10-1|-
CASSEPGTTDTQYF
TGCGCCAGCAGTGAGCCAGGAACCACAGATACGCAGTATTTT
>TRBD1|TRBJ2-5|TRBV5-1|-
CATKQQGLQETQYF
TGCGCCACAAAGCAACAGGGGCTCCAAGAGACCCAGTACTTC
>-|TRBJ1-1|TRBV5-1|once
CASSLYGTKNTEAFF
TGCGCCAGCAGCTTGTATGGGACAAAGAACACTGAAGCTTTCTTT
>TRBD1|TRBJ2-7|TRBV7-2|-
CASSFTGTGDYEQYF
TGTGCCAGCAGCTTTACCGGGACAGGGGACTACGAGCAGTACTTC
>-|TRBJ2-1|TRBV19|-
CASSIPQGGNEQFF
TGTGCCAGTAGTATCCCACAGGGGGGGAATGAGCAGTTCTTC
>-|TRBJ1-2|TRBV6-2/TRBV6-3|-
CASSYSRSGGDYGYTF
TGTGCCAGCAGTTACTCGCGGTCGGGGGGCGACTATGGCTACACCTTC
>TRBD2|TRBJ2-1|TRBV5-1|once
CASSGSGLAGGYNEQFF
TGCGCCAGCAGCGGTTCGGGACTAGCTGGGGGGTACAATGAGCAGTTCTTC
>-|TRBJ1-5|TRBV19|-
CASSLRSSESNQPQHF
TGTGCCAGTAGTCTTCGGAGCAGTGAGAGCAATCAGCCCCAGCATTTT
>-|TRBJ1-2|TRBV12-5|-
CASGVDGYGYTF
TGTGCTAGTGGCGTAGATGGCTATGGCTACACCTTC
>TRBD1|TRBJ2-7|TRBV2|-
CASNLGQGDYEQYF
TGTGCCAGCAACCTGGGACAGGGGGACTACGAGCAGTACTTC
>TRBD1|TRBJ1-2|TRBV19|-
CASSDPRGRYYGYTF
TGTGCCAGTAGTGACCCCAGGGGGCGCTACTATGGCTACACCTTC
>-|TRBJ1-4|TRBV2|-
CASSGEFNEKLFF
TGTGCCAGCAGTGGGGAGTTTAATGAAAAACTGTTTTTT
>TRBD1|TRBJ1-4|TRBV28|few
CASSPLELRGRSTNEKLFF
TGTGCCAGCAGTCCCCTAGAATTGAGGGGGCGTTCCACTAATGAAAAACTGTTTTTT
>TRBD1|TRBJ1-1|TRBV7-9|-
CASSSNDRGTEAFF
TGTGCCAGCAGCTCGAACGACAGGGGCACTGAAGCTTTCTTT
>-|TRBJ2-1|TRBV9|-
CASSVGAEGMDSYNEQFF
TGTGCCAGCAGCGTAGGAGCGGAGGGGATGGACTCCTACAATGAGCAGTTCTTC
>-|TRBJ1-4|TRBV4-1|-
CASSQGVGAREKLFF
TGCGCCAGCAGCCAAGGGGTGGGGGCTCGTGAAAAACTGTTTTTT
>-|TRBJ1-3|TRBV16|-
CASSLQGSPSGNTIYF
TGTGCCAGCAGCCTCCAGGGCAGTCCCTCTGGAAACACCATATATTTT
>-|TRBJ2-7|TRBV6-2/TRBV6-3|-
CASSWGGKPHYEQYF
TGTGCCAGCAGTTGGGGGGGCAAACCCCACTACGAGCAGTACTTC
>-|TRBJ1-1|TRBV18|few
CASSPPGQSMNTEAFF
TGTGCCAGCTCACCCCCCGGACAGTCTATGAACACTGAAGCTTTCTTT
>TRBD1|TRBJ2-1|TRBV4-2|-
CASSQVLTGFNEQFF
TGTGCCAGCAGCCAAGTCTTGACAGGGTTCAATGAGCAGTTCTTC
>TRBD1|TRBJ1-5|TRBV5-6|-
CASSSTGQGKQPQHF
TGTGCCAGCAGCTCGACGGGACAGGGCAAACAGCCCCAGCATTTT
>-|TRBJ1-4|TRBV7-9|-
CASSQDRYNEKLFF
TGTGCCAGCAGCCAAGACAGGTATAACGAAAAACTGTTTTTT
>TRBD2|TRBJ2-3|TRBV4-1|-
CASSPRGTSGRLGTDTQYF
TGCGCCAGCAGCCCCCGGGGGACTAGCGGGAGACTGGGCACAGATACGCAGTATTTT
>TRBD1|TRBJ2-1|TRBV7-6|-
CASSRQAGGSYNEQFF
TGTGCCAGCAGTCGGCAAGCAGGGGGCTCCTACAATGAGCAGTTCTTC
>TRBD1|TRBJ1-3|TRBV7-2|-
CASSLQGAVAGNTIYF
TGTGCCAGCAGCTTACAGGGGGCGGTTGCTGGAAACACCATATATTTT
>TRBD1|TRBJ1-5|TRBV24-1|-
CATSDTGQRNNQPQHF
TGTGCCACCAGTGATACGGGACAGAGAAATAATCAGCCCCAGCATTTT
>TRBD2|TRBJ2-1|TRBV29-1|-
CSSERSGRGPDNEQFF
TGCAGCTCGGAACGTAGCGGGAGGGGACCAGACAATGAGCAGTTCTTC
>-|TRBJ2-1|TRBV15|-
CATSRDRSRTEYEQFF
TGTGCCACCAGCAGAGACAGGTCCCGAACCGAATATGAGCAGTTCTTC
>-|TRBJ1-6|TRBV7-8|-
CASSKRQFYNSPLHF
TGTGCCAGCAGCAAGAGACAGTTTTATAATTCACCCCTCCACTTT
>-|TRBJ2-1|TRBV4-3|-
CASSQASRIREQFF
TGCGCCAGCAGCCAAGCTAGCCGGATAAGGGAGCAGTTCTTC
>-|TRBJ1-1|TRBV24-1|-
CATSDVARGRGVNTEAFF
TGTGCCACCAGTGATGTGGCGCGGGGGCGGGGGGTGAACACTGAAGCTTTCTTT
>TRBD2|TRBJ2-1|TRBV5-1|-
CASSFPGTSGLEEQFF
TGCGCCAGCAGCTTCCCCGGGACTAGCGGGTTAGAGGAGCAGTTCTTC